These 31 T cell receptor beta chains originate from one sample sequenced in a study of regulatory T cells in long-lasting Graves disease. The time point denotes: persistent/refractory GD, antithyroid drugs over 5 years with positive TRAb. RNA from PBMCs was the source of the TCR library. Library construction for TCR beta used iRepertoire HTBI primers and Arm-PCR of CDR3 regions. TCRdb reprocessed the multiplex PCR reads with MiXCR, giving one entry per CDR3 protein. The profile shows under 450,000 distinct CDR3 sequences, approximately 23% of them singletons. Sequencing was performed on peripheral blood mononuclear cells (PBMCs), taken when the disease was refractory, from a patient treated with antithyroid drugs. These receptors originate from a woman in her forties with Graves disease.

This chain links TRBV11-2 with TRBJ2-7; 7 positions match TRBD2. The germline V gene encodes CDR1 SGHAT and CDR2 FQNNGV. The CDR3 has 13 residues. J was trimmed by 4 bases and V by 6 bases; bases with no gene match: 6. CDR3 sequence (DNA): TGTGCCAGCAGACGACTAGCAGAATACGAGCAGTACTTC. Its protein is CASRRLAEYEQYF.

The chain's CDR3 is CAISESRGLNTEAFF. CDR3 DNA: TGTGCCATCAGTGAGTCGCGAGGGTTGAACACTGAAGCTTTCTTT. The chain joins TRBV10-3 to TRBJ1-1, with D hard to call. CDR3 length: 15 residues. The V gene lost 0 bases and the J gene lost 0 bases, with 8 bases spanning the gap. CDR1 is ENHRY and CDR2 is SYGVKD in the germline V gene.

V usage is TRBV10-2 and J usage is TRBJ2-7; 13 bases match TRBD2. The CDR3 covers 13 residues. Germline V lookup: CDR1 WSHSY, CDR2 SAAADI. The V and J ends lost 8 bases and 2 bases, in that order; junction bases with no gene match: 0. The CDR3 nucleotides read TGCGCCAGCGGGACTAGCGGGGCCTACGAGCAGTACTTC. Residues: CASGTSGAYEQYF.

This clonotype was recorded a few times. The V gene is TRBV5-4, the J gene TRBJ2-4; 10 nucleotides match TRBD1. Germline CDR1 and CDR2: SGHNT and YYREEE (reference sequence). With V trimmed by 5 bases and J by 13 bases, 6 bases remained unmatched. The CDR3 runs 12 residues. In DNA form, the CDR3 reads TGTGCCAGCAGGTCGACAGGGGGCAGACAGTACTTC. Translating gives CASRSTGGRQYF.

V usage is TRBV28 and J usage is TRBJ1-2; D is perhaps TRBD1 (5 bases). The CDR3 is 12 residues long. V was shortened by 3 bases and J by 8 bases, with 10 bases between the two germline ends. Germline values: CDR1 MDHEN, CDR2 SYDVKM. CDR3 region: CASSFGGNGYTF. The DNA of the CDR3 is TGTGCCAGCAGTTTCGGGGGAAACGGCTACACCTTC.

The rearrangement links TRBV3-1 to TRBJ1-6, with 8 bases fitting TRBD1. Germline values: CDR1 LGHDT, CDR2 YNNKEL (reference sequence). The CDR3 is 15 residues long. Unmatched junction bases numbered 3, after V lost 0 bases and J lost 8 bases. CDR3 sequence: CASSQDWTGYSPLHF. The DNA for the CDR3 is TGTGCCAGCAGCCAAGACTGGACAGGGTATTCACCCCTCCACTTT.

V and J are TRBV5-1 and TRBJ2-7, with TRBD1 as a possible D gene (6 bases). The CDR3 covers 17 residues. Deletions cut 4 bases from V and 4 bases from J, with 24 bases between. Germline CDR1 SGHRS, CDR2 YFSETQ. The CDR3 DNA follows: TGCGCCAGCAGCGCGAAGAAGGCAGGTACTACAGGGTACGAGCAGTACTTC. It codes for CASSAKKAGTTGYEQYF.

For this clonotype: Given a much more abundant clone one base away, this may be a read error. This chain connects TRBV6-5 to TRBJ1-4, with no clear D. The CDR3 has 15 amino acids. Germline V gene sequence: CDR1 MNHEY, CDR2 SVGAGI. This CDR3 reads CASSYPPGGSEELFF. CDR3 coding DNA: TGTGCCAGCAGTTACCCTCCGGGAGGGAGTGAAGAACTGTTTTTT.

This clonotype was picked up many times. The chain recombines TRBV28 with TRBJ1-4; D may be TRBD1 (5 bases). The CDR3 runs to 17 residues. The germline V gene encodes CDR1 MDHEN and CDR2 SYDVKM. V lost 6 bases and J lost 0, with 17 bases in between. The CDR3 DNA sequence: TGTGCCAGCAGCGGGAGGGGTCTTTATGCAACTAATGAAAAACTGTTTTTT. The encoded protein is CASSGRGLYATNEKLFF.

This clonotype has ten or more counts. This chain connects TRBV29-1 to TRBJ2-5; D not certain. The germline V gene has CDR1 SQVTM and CDR2 ANQGSEA. This CDR3 is 14 amino acids long. Between the trimmed V and J ends, which lost 4 bases and 2 bases, there was a span of 14 bases. In DNA, the CDR3 is TGCAGCGTTGTTTTAGGATTCGGACAAGAGACCCAGTACTTC. It yields the protein CSVVLGFGQETQYF. Using reference TRBV29-1 and TRBJ2-5 for the parts outside the CDR3, the full variable domain is SAVISQKPSRDICQRGTSLTIQCQVDSQVTMMFWYRQQPGQSLTLIATANQGSEATYESGFVIDKFPISRPNLTFSTLTVSNMSPEDSSIYLCSVVLGFGQETQYFGPGTRLLVL.

This clonotype was counted only a few times. The gene calls are TRBV16 and TRBJ2-1; D not resolved. Germline values: CDR1 KGHSY, CDR2 FQNENV. This CDR3 comprises 14 residues. V lost 6 bases and J 4 bases, leaving 13 bases between the germline ends. This CDR3 reads CASRRSKGYNEQFF. CDR3 bases: TGTGCCAGCAGACGATCCAAGGGATACAATGAGCAGTTCTTC.

This clonotype is a singleton in its sample. The V call is TRBV4-1, the J call TRBJ2-7; either TRBD1 or TRBD2 may fit D (5 bases each). The CDR3 runs 16 residues. Germline V gene data show CDR1 as MGHRA and CDR2 as YSYEKL. Deletions cut 4 bases from V and 3 bases from J, with 19 bases between. The CDR3 DNA follows: TGCGCCAGCAGCCCGTCGTTGAGGGGAGACCGCTACGAGCAGTACTTC. Residues: CASSPSLRGDRYEQYF.

This clonotype was detected ten times or more. The V gene is TRBV20-1, the J gene TRBJ2-7; 10 positions agree with TRBD2. The CDR3 runs 13 residues. Trimming cost V 3 bases and J 4 bases; bases outside gene matches: 3. In germline, CDR1 is DFQATT, CDR2 SNEGSKA (reference sequence). CDR3 nucleotide sequence: TGCAGTGCTAGTCGGACTAGCGGATACGAGCAGTACTTC. Translating gives CSASRTSGYEQYF.

This chain links TRBV5-1 with TRBJ2-7, with 7 bases identical to TRBD2. V shed 1 base, J shed 7 bases, and the junction held 8 bases outside the gene matches. CDR1 and CDR2 from the germline V gene are SGHRS and YFSETQ. The CDR3 has 14 residues. In nucleotides, the CDR3 is TGCGCCAGCAGCTTGCGGCGGGAGTCTGATGAGCAGTACTTC. Its protein product is CASSLRRESDEQYF.

A remark on this clonotype: A single base separates this from a much larger clone, so it may be a read error. V gene TRBV5-6 combines with J gene TRBJ2-1; maybe TRBD2 (6 bases). The length of the CDR3 is 13 residues. Germline loops: CDR1 SGHDT, CDR2 YYEEEE. CDR3: CTSSLMVGREGCF. The CDR3 nucleotides are TGTACCAGCAGCTTGATGGTCGGGCGGGAAGGTTGCTTC.

As concerns this clonotype: A read error is possible here, since a much larger clone lies one base away. The rearrangement joins TRBV15 to TRBJ1-2, with D tentatively TRBD1 (6 bases). Germline CDR1 and CDR2: LNHNV and YYDKDF (reference sequence). This CDR3 is built from 14 residues. The CDR3: CTTSRASGDAGYTF. The CDR3 DNA follows: TGTACCACCAGCAGGGCATCAGGGGATGCTGGCTACACCTTC.

The CDR3 is CSVASGTDYEQYF. In nucleotides, the CDR3 is TGCAGTGTAGCTAGCGGGACGGACTACGAGCAGTACTTC. V usage is TRBV20-1 and J usage is TRBJ2-7; 9 bases align to TRBD2. After removal of 7 bases from V and 3 bases from J, the junction contained 7 bases not matched to a gene. The CDR3 spans 13 residues. From germline, CDR1 is DFQATT and CDR2 SNEGSKA (reference sequence).

This chain connects TRBV20-1 to TRBJ1-6; 7 bases fit TRBD1. The CDR3 length is 13 residues. Germline V gene sequence: CDR1 DFQATT, CDR2 SNEGSKA (reference sequence). CDR3 sequence (DNA): TGCAGGACCGGGACAGATCTAAATTCACCCCTCCACTTT. It is translated as CRTGTDLNSPLHF.

This clonotype was seen at least ten times. The chain is built from TRBV11-2 and TRBJ1-4; no clear D. The CDR3 extends over 13 amino acids. V lost 1 base and J 7 bases, leaving 7 bases between the germline ends. Germline V gene lookup returns CDR1 SGHAT and CDR2 FQNNGV. The CDR3 DNA reads as TGTGCCAGCAGCTTAGGGTATCGTGAAAAACTGTTTTTT. Translating gives CASSLGYREKLFF.

As to this clonotype: One base away lies a much larger clone, so this may be a sequencing read error. DNA for the CDR3: TGTGCCAGCAGTGATTGTGGGGTCAAAGAGACCCAGTACTTC. Translating it yields CASSDCGVKETQYF. The rearrangement links TRBV6-1 to TRBJ2-5, with no clear D. Germline loops: CDR1 MNHNS, CDR2 SASEGT. The CDR3 is made up of 14 amino acids. Trimming took off 3 bases at V and 3 bases at J, with 11 bases between the two ends.

This clonotype was found a few times. This chain uses TRBV28 with TRBJ1-3; the D is unclear. The CDR3 sequence is 14 residues long. Germline CDR1 reads MDHEN; CDR2 reads SYDVKM. The CDR3 region is CATALASSGNTIYF. The CDR3 nucleotides are TGTGCGACGGCGCTGGCCAGCTCTGGAAACACCATATATTTT.

This clonotype was counted many times. This chain links TRBV2 with TRBJ2-7, with TRBD2 matching over 11 bases. CDR3 length equals 14 residues. Losses at the gene ends were 9 bases for V and 5 bases for J; bases not matched to a gene: 9. CDR1 and CDR2 from the germline V gene are SNHLY and FYNNEI. The DNA of the CDR3 is TGTGCCAGAAAAACTAGCGGGAGTGGAAACGAGCAGTACTTC. Translation gives CARKTSGSGNEQYF.

The sample holds one count of this clonotype. The V call is TRBV7-2, the J call TRBJ2-3; D might be TRBD2 (5 bases). V lost 3 bases and J lost 0, with 7 bases in between. Germline V gives CDR1 SGHTA, CDR2 FQGNSA. The CDR3 runs 14 residues. The CDR3 DNA reads TGTGCCAGCAGCTTTAGAGGGAGCACAGATACGCAGTATTTT. It encodes CASSFRGSTDTQYF. Complete variable domain (other parts from reference TRBV7-2 and TRBJ2-3): GAGVSQSPSNKVTEKGKDVELRCDPISGHTALYWYRQSLGQGLEFLIYFQGNSAPDKSGLPSDRFSAERTGGSVSTLTIQRTQQEDSAVYLCASSFRGSTDTQYFGPGTRLTVL.

This clonotype appeared a few times. The chain employs TRBV20-1 and TRBJ2-5; a weak D match, TRBD2 (5 bases). The germline gives CDR1 DFQATT, CDR2 SNEGSKA (reference sequence). The CDR3 sequence is 16 residues long. V lost 0 bases, J lost 8 bases, and 22 bases lay in between. The CDR3 nucleotides are TGCAGTGCTAGAGATCGAAACGGGATTGAGAGGTACACCCAGTACTTC. Translation: CSARDRNGIERYTQYF.

On this clonotype itself: A much larger clone differs from this one at a single base, so this may be a read error. The chain combines TRBV27 with TRBJ2-2, with D maybe TRBD2 (6 bases). The CDR3 runs to 12 residues. CDR1 MNHEY and CDR2 SMNVEV come from the germline V gene (reference sequence). This CDR3 reads CASSLFGGELLF. In nucleotides, the CDR3 is TGTGCCAGCAGTTTGTTTGGCGGGGAGCTGCTTTTT.

Many counts were recorded for this clonotype. The chain joins TRBV11-2 to TRBJ1-4; 7 nucleotides line up with TRBD1. The CDR3 runs to 13 residues. V shed 5 bases and J 9 bases; nucleotides not matched to a gene: 6. Germline-derived CDR1 and CDR2 are SGHAT and FQNNGV. The CDR3 sequence is CASSLRQGKKLFF. Here the CDR3 DNA reads TGTGCCAGCAGCCTGCGACAGGGAAAAAAACTGTTTTTT. Full variable domain (remainder filled in from reference TRBV11-2 and TRBJ1-4): EAGVAQSPRYKIIEKRQSVAFWCNPISGHATLYWYQQILGQGPKLLIQFQNNGVVDDSQLPKDRFSAERLKGVDSTLKIQPAKLEDSAVYLCASSLRQGKKLFFGSGTQLSVL.

This clonotype appeared a few times. V gene TRBV10-2 combines with J gene TRBJ2-2, with 9 bases lining up with TRBD1. This CDR3 spans 16 amino acids. Germline V lookup: CDR1 WSHSY, CDR2 SAAADI. V gave up 2 bases and J gave up 4 bases; unmatched junction bases: 5. CDR3 in amino acids: CASSEIGTGSTGELFF. In nucleotides, the CDR3 is TGCGCCAGCAGTGAGATAGGGACAGGGTCCACCGGGGAGCTGTTTTTT.

A remark on this clonotype: A single base separates this from a much larger clone, so it may be a read error. The chain has TRBV25-1 and TRBJ1-4; D is perhaps TRBD1 (5 bases). The CDR3 length is 20 residues. Germline V gives CDR1 MGHDK, CDR2 SYGVNS. The CDR3, as DNA: TGTGCCAGCAGTGGGGGTCGATGGAGGGGTCAACATGCAACTAATGAAAGACTGTTTTTT. Translating gives CASSGGRWRGQHATNERLFF. Supplemented by reference TRBV25-1 and TRBJ1-4, the full variable domain reads EADIYQTPRYLVIGTGKKITLECSQTMGHDKMYWYQQDPGMELHLIHYSYGVNSTEKGDLSSESTVSRIRTEHFPLTLESARPSHTSQYLCASSGGRWRGQHATNERLFFGSGTQLSVL.

The rearrangement uses TRBV6-2 or TRBV6-3 and TRBJ2-2; possibly TRBD2 for D (6 bases). This CDR3 region has 16 residues. Germline CDR1 reads MNHEY; CDR2 reads SVGEGT. V lost 0 bases and J lost 3, with 11 bases in between. The CDR3: CASSYSFWGDTGELFF. The CDR3, as DNA: TGTGCCAGCAGTTACTCGTTTTGGGGGGACACCGGGGAGCTGTTTTTT.

CDR3 nucleotides: TGTGCCAGCAGTCCCCTCTGGGCAGGGTCCCCCTACGAGCAGTACTTC. Its translation is CASSPLWAGSPYEQYF. The chain couples TRBV27 to TRBJ2-7, with D tentatively TRBD1 (5 bases). V gave up 5 bases and J gave up 2 bases, with 19 bases separating them. The CDR3 spans 16 residues. Germline V gene data show CDR1 as MNHEY and CDR2 as SMNVEV (reference sequence).

This clonotype was found a few times. This chain uses TRBV5-1 with TRBJ2-7, with TRBD2 matching over 9 bases. The CDR3 is 15 amino acids. V lost 2 bases and J lost 2; bases outside the gene matches: 5. Germline V gene lookup returns CDR1 SGHRS and CDR2 YFSETQ. CDR3 nucleotides: TGCGCCAGCAGCTTATCGCGGGAGGGCCCCTACGAGCAGTACTTC. Its translation: CASSLSREGPYEQYF. Supplemented by reference TRBV5-1 and TRBJ2-7, the full variable domain reads KAGVTQTPRYLIKTRGQQVTLSCSPISGHRSVSWYQQTPGQGLQFLFEYFSETQRNKGNFPGRFSGRQFSNSRSEMNVSTLELGDSALYLCASSLSREGPYEQYFGPGTRLTVT.